Listed below are T cell receptor beta chains from one sample, sequenced in a study of OX40 agonist ivuxolimab in advanced cancers. Generated by immunoSEQ multiplex PCR, the TCRdb table keeps only in-frame clones and is missing some. This sample yields about 14,000 clones, of which around two thirds are seen a single time; around 39% belongs to the top ten. Material: CD4+ or CD8+ T cells sorted from blood, obtained in a trial of the OX40 agonist ivuxolimab. Receptor source: an adult with an advanced solid tumor such as melanoma, head and neck, liver or kidney cancer. Each CDR3 is given with its conserved first and last residue. The order of the fields is J gene, V gene, D gene, clone size, CDR3 DNA, CDR3 protein. The D gene is left open where the match is weak. Clone size appears in some rows only: once, few, many, or a class for an expanded clone.

>TRBJ2-3|TRBV4-1|.|.
TGCGCCAGCAGCCAGGGGCCCTGGGGCGATACGCAGTATTTT
CASSQGPWGDTQYF
>TRBJ2-5|TRBV5-1|.|.
TGCGCCAGCAGCTTGGCCGGGAGATCAGGAGGGGTGCTCAGGGAGACCCAGTACTTC
CASSLAGRSGGVLRETQYF
>TRBJ2-7|TRBV28|TRBD1|medium-sized
TGTGCCAGCAGTTCGGCTCACCTAACGACAGGGGGCGGGTACGAGCAGTACTTC
CASSSAHLTTGGGYEQYF
>TRBJ2-3|TRBV21-1|.|.
TGTGCCAGCATAACGGGACAGGGGGGAACAGATACGCAGTATTTT
CASITGQGGTDTQYF
>TRBJ1-2|TRBV5-8|.|.
TGTGCCAGCAGCTGGCTAGGGGAAAACTATGGCTACACCTTC
CASSWLGENYGYTF
>TRBJ1-1|TRBV19|.|.
TGTGCCAGTAGTATTTGGGGGAACACTGAAGCTTTCTTT
CASSIWGNTEAFF
>TRBJ2-1|TRBV6-4|TRBD2|few
TGTGCCAGCAGCCCCGGGGGGGAGCTCTCCTACAATGAGCAGTTCTTC
CASSPGGELSYNEQFF
>TRBJ1-4|TRBV27|.|once
TGTGCCAGCAGCCCCCGGGGCGCAACTAATGAAAAACTGTTTTTT
CASSPRGATNEKLFF
>TRBJ1-3|TRBV6-5|TRBD1|.
TGTGCCAGCAGAGACACAGGACAGGGTCCAAACACCATATATTTT
CASRDTGQGPNTIYF
>TRBJ1-2|TRBV21-1|.|.
TGTGCCAGCAGCTCATCCAGGGGGGGATATGGCTACACCTTC
CASSSSRGGYGYTF
>TRBJ2-1|TRBV6-5|.|few
TGTGCCAGCAGCCGAGACGGGAACGTAGGAAATGAGCAGTTCTTC
CASSRDGNVGNEQFF
>TRBJ2-3|TRBV30|.|few
TGTGCCTGGAGGGTGGGAGATACGCAGTATTTT
CAWRVGDTQYF
>TRBJ2-1|TRBV7-9|.|.
TGTGCCAGCAGCTTAGATCGGGCCCAAAATGAGCAGTTCTTC
CASSLDRAQNEQFF
>TRBJ2-2|TRBV5-6|.|.
TGTGCCGGCAGCTTTTCAGTCATTGGGACAACAACCGGGGAGCTGTTTTTT
CAGSFSVIGTTTGELFF
>TRBJ1-5|TRBV19|TRBD1|medium-sized
TGTGCCAGTAGTACCACAGGGGTCGGCCAGCCCCAGCATTTT
CASSTTGVGQPQHF
>TRBJ2-7|TRBV7-6|.|.
TGTGCCAGCAGCTTAGTCCCGTACGAGCAGTACTTC
CASSLVPYEQYF